These 19 T cell receptor beta chains were all obtained from the same sample, sequenced in a study of blood T cell repertoires in COVID-19. Clones were sequenced by immunoSEQ multiplex PCR, and TCRdb holds only the in-frame ones, with some missing. The sample yields over 300,000 clones, 70% to 90% seen once. Sample: PBMCs or T cells enriched from blood (not recorded which). These TCRs come from a man aged 30 to 45 who had recovered from COVID-19.

V gene TRBV3-1 (or the pseudogene TRBV3-2) combines with J gene TRBJ1-2; D not certain. Looked up from germline, CDR1 is LGHDT and CDR2 is YNNKEL (reference sequence). This CDR3 has 13 residues. Deletions cut 2 bases from V and 0 bases from J, with 4 bases between. The CDR3, as DNA: TGTGCCAGCAGCCAAACAGCTAACTATGGCTACACCTTC. This encodes CASSQTANYGYTF.

The chain couples TRBV9 to TRBJ1-2; D remains unclear. V was clipped by 4 bases and J by 5 bases, with 18 bases between them. This CDR3 contains 15 residues. Looked up from germline, CDR1 is SGDLS and CDR2 is YYNGEE. CDR3 amino acids: CASSPDHAGGYGYTF. The CDR3 DNA is TGTGCCAGCAGCCCGGACCATGCCGGAGGGTATGGCTACACCTTC.

This sequence joins TRBV6-5 and TRBJ1-4; TRBD1 agrees at 8 bases. Germline lookup yields CDR1 MNHEY and CDR2 SVGAGI. V was pared by 9 bases and J by 3 bases, with 3 bases of the junction left unmatched. This CDR3 contains 13 residues. The CDR3, as DNA: TGTGCCAGTGGACAGGGAGCTAATGAAAAACTGTTTTTT. Residues: CASGQGANEKLFF.

There are a few counts of this clone. The J gene is TRBJ1-1, the V gene TRBV11-2; D unresolved. Germline V gene data show CDR1 as SGHAT and CDR2 as FQNNGV. The CDR3 length is 13 residues. With 1 base removed from V and 6 bases from J, the gap between germline ends came to 9 bases. This CDR3 is CASSLVVAAEAFF. The CDR3, as DNA: TGTGCCAGCAGCTTAGTCGTAGCGGCTGAAGCTTTCTTT.

The gene calls are TRBV5-1 and TRBJ2-3; the D gene is possibly TRBD1 (5 bases). The length of the CDR3 is 15 residues. V lost 3 bases to trimming and J lost 0 bases, with 11 bases between them. The germline V gene has CDR1 SGHRS and CDR2 YFSETQ. The CDR3 sequence: CASSSSRGSTDTQYF. CDR3 nucleotide sequence: TGCGCCAGCAGCTCATCTAGGGGTAGCACAGATACGCAGTATTTT.

V is TRBV5-5 and J is TRBJ1-2; D is perhaps TRBD1 (6 bases). CDR3 length: 17 amino acids. Germline loops: CDR1 SGHKS, CDR2 YYEKEE (reference sequence). Between the trimmed V and J ends, which lost 3 bases and 8 bases, there was a span of 26 bases. The CDR3: CASSSIRVTGGRGGYTF. The CDR3 DNA follows: TGTGCCAGCAGCTCGATACGGGTCACGGGGGGCCGCGGAGGCTACACCTTC.

This clone was seen a handful of times. The chain joins TRBV29-1 to TRBJ2-3; TRBD1 matches at 7 bases. This CDR3 has 13 amino acids. Germline-derived CDR1 and CDR2 are SQVTM and ANQGSEA. V lost 6 bases, J lost 3 bases, and 6 bases stayed unmatched. The CDR3 DNA follows: TGCAGCGTGCAGGGGGTCGGGACAGATACGCAGTATTTT. Protein product: CSVQGVGTDTQYF.

This chain joins TRBV7-3 and TRBJ2-1; a possible D gene is TRBD2 (5 bases). There are 14 residues in the CDR3. The germline V gene encodes CDR1 SGHTA and CDR2 FQGTGA. Trimming stripped 2 bases from V and 6 bases from J, with 11 bases between. The CDR3 loop reads CASSLDTSPNEQFF. The CDR3 nucleotides read TGTGCCAGCAGCTTAGATACTAGTCCCAATGAGCAGTTCTTC.

The chain carries TRBV7-2 and TRBJ1-4; maybe TRBD1 (5 bases). The CDR3 sequence is 14 residues long. Looked up from germline, CDR1 is SGHTA and CDR2 is FQGNSA. With 2 bases removed from V and 4 bases from J, the gap between germline ends came to 8 bases. The DNA of the CDR3 is TGTGCCAGCAGCTTATGGGGCTATAATGAAAAACTGTTTTTT. Its translation: CASSLWGYNEKLFF.

The genes are TRBV11-3 and TRBJ2-1, with D possibly TRBD2 on 5 matching bases. Germline V gives CDR1 SGHNT, CDR2 YENEEA. This CDR3 has 15 residues. The V end was cut by 0 bases, the J end by 6 bases, with 12 bases between. The CDR3 DNA reads TGTGCCAGCAGCTTAGACGCGGGCTTTAGCAATGAGCAGTTCTTC. It specifies CASSLDAGFSNEQFF.

The chain recombines TRBV6-5 with TRBJ1-1; weak D call: TRBD1 (5 bases). Between the trimmed V and J ends, which lost 4 bases and 5 bases, there was a span of 17 bases. CDR3 size: 15 residues. Germline CDR1 and CDR2: MNHEY and SVGAGI. The CDR3 sequence is CASSLNHQGGTEAFF. Here the CDR3 DNA reads TGTGCCAGCAGTTTAAATCACCAGGGAGGGACTGAAGCTTTCTTT.

The gene calls are TRBV29-1 and TRBJ1-5, with D unresolved. The V gene lost 4 bases and the J gene lost 0 bases, with 4 bases spanning the gap. This CDR3 has 12 amino acids. In germline, CDR1 is SQVTM, CDR2 ANQGSEA. CDR3 nucleotides: TGCAGCGTTGCTAGTAGCAATCAGCCCCAGCATTTT. Translated, it gives CSVASSNQPQHF.

J is TRBJ2-7 and V is TRBV10-3, with 7 bases fitting TRBD1. The CDR3 totals 13 residues. V dropped 6 bases and J dropped 3; count of bases not matched to a gene: 5. CDR1 is ENHRY, CDR2 SYGVKD, per germline. The CDR3 DNA follows: TGTGCCATCAGCCCCGGGACAGACTACGAGCAGTACTTC. This codes for CAISPGTDYEQYF.

This clone was recorded only once. CDR3 sequence reads: CASSVSRGLTEAFF. The CDR3 nucleotides are TGCGCCAGCAGTGTATCCAGGGGGTTGACTGAAGCTTTCTTT. This sequence joins TRBV10-1 and TRBJ1-1, with 7 bases matching TRBD1. Trimming cost V 4 bases and J 5 bases; bases outside gene matches: 7. The CDR3 is 14 residues long. CDR1 is WNHNN and CDR2 is SYGVQD in the germline V gene (reference sequence).

This clone was found a few times. The chain links TRBV13 to TRBJ2-1, with 8 positions matching TRBD2. The germline gives CDR1 PRHDT, CDR2 FYEKMQ (reference sequence). The CDR3 sequence is 16 residues long. V dropped 7 bases and J dropped 8; count of bases not matched to a gene: 16. Here the CDR3 reads CASTTITGGGSYEQFF. The CDR3 DNA follows: TGTGCCAGCACGACGATAACGGGCGGGGGGTCCTATGAGCAGTTCTTC.

The CDR3 sequence is CASSPNRLTNEKLFF. The CDR3 DNA sequence: TGTGCCAGCAGCCCTAACAGGTTAACTAATGAAAAACTGTTTTTT. The chain joins TRBV7-8 to TRBJ1-4; D may be TRBD1 (5 bases). The germline V gene encodes CDR1 SGHVS and CDR2 FQNEAQ. The CDR3 runs 15 residues. Trimming pared 5 bases from V and 1 base from J, leaving 11 bases between.

The chain carries TRBV7-6 and TRBJ1-2; D is ambiguous. Germline CDR1 and CDR2: SGHVS and FNYEAQ. V was cut by 4 bases and J by 10 bases, with 13 bases left in between. This CDR3 has 12 amino acids. This CDR3 reads CASSSTQGLYTF. The DNA for the CDR3 is TGTGCCAGCAGCTCGACTCAAGGACTCTACACCTTC.

V gene TRBV24-1 combines with J gene TRBJ1-1; D unclear. The germline CDR1 and CDR2 sequences are KGHDR and SFDVKD. The CDR3 length is 13 residues. V shed 1 base and J shed 8 bases, with 10 bases lying between them. DNA for the CDR3: TGTGCCACCAGTGATTTCAGGCAGAGAGAAGCTTTCTTT. Protein product: CATSDFRQREAFF.

The CDR3 region is CASRDTGLVDTQYF. DNA of the CDR3: TGTGCCAGCCGGGACACGGGTTTGGTAGATACGCAGTATTTT. The V and J genes are TRBV6-5 and TRBJ2-3; perhaps TRBD1 as D (6 bases). Germline CDR1 reads MNHEY; CDR2 reads SVGAGI. The CDR3 contains 14 residues. Between the trimmed V and J ends, which lost 8 bases and 5 bases, there was a span of 17 bases.